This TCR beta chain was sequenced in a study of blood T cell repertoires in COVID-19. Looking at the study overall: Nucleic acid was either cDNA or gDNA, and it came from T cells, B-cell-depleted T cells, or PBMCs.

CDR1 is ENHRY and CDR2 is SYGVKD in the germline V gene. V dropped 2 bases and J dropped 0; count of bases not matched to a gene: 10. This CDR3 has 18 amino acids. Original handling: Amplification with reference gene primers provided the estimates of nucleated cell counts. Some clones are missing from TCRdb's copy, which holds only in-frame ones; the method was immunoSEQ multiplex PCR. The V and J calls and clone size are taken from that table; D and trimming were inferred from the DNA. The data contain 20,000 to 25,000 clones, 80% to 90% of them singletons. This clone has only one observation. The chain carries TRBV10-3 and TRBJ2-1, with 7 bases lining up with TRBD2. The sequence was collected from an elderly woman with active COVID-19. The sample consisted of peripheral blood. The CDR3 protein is CAISEPWGSGDSYNEQFF. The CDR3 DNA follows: TGTGCCATCAGTGAGCCCTGGGGGAGCGGGGACTCCTACAATGAGCAGTTCTTC.